The subject of this entry is one T cell receptor (beta chain). Its antigen is unknown. Semi-nested PCR with Nested Universal Primer A followed constant-region reverse priming of full-length variable regions. TCRdb fed the 5' RACE reads into MiXCR, producing one record per CDR3 protein. The sample contains 25,000 to 40,000 distinct CDR3 sequences, roughly 25% of which appear only once. Germline loops: CDR1 KGHSH, CDR2 LQKENI. The CDR3 spans 15 residues. V was clipped by 1 base and J by 4 bases; unmatched bases: 3. Study conclusions and caveats: Tumor Tregs overlapped most with tumor, then blood, naive CD4+ cells.

Memory CD4+ cells were defined as CD4+CD45RO+CD25-. The receptor's source is a female donor with breast cancer. The genes are TRBV18 and TRBJ2-2; 7 bases align to TRBD2. The sequenced sample was memory CD4+ T cells sorted from blood. Subset described: memory CD4+ T cells, CD4+CD45RO+CD25-. CDR3 in DNA: TGTGCCAGCTCACCACGGCGGGAGAGCACCGGGGAGCTGTTTTTT. The encoded protein is CASSPRRESTGELFF. Combining the CDR3 with reference TRBV18 and TRBJ2-2 gives the whole variable domain NAGVMQNPRHLVRRRGQEARLRCSPMKGHSHVYWYRQLPEEGLKFMVYLQKENIIDESGMPKERFSAEFPKEGPSILRIQQVVRGDSAAYFCASSPRRESTGELFFGEGSRLTVL.